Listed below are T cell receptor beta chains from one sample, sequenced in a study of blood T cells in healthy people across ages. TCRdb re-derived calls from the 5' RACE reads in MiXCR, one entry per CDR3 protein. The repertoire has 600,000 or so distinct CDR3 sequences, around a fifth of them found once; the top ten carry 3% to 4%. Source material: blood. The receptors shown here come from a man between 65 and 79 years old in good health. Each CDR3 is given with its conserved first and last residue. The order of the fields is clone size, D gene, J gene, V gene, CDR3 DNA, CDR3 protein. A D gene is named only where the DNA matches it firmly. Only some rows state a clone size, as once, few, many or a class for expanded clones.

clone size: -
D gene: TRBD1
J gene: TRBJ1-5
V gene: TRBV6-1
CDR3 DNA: TGTGCCAGCAGTGAAAGGGCAGGGGGTAATCAGCCCCAGCATTTT
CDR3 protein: CASSERAGGNQPQHF

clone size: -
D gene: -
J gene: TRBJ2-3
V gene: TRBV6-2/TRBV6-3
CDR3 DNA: TGTGCCAGCGGCCAGGACTTTGCGGATACGCAGTATTTT
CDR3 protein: CASGQDFADTQYF

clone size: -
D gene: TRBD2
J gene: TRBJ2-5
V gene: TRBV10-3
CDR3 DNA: TGTGCCATCAGTGCAGGCAGCGGGGTACAGACCCAGTACTTC
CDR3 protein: CAISAGSGVQTQYF

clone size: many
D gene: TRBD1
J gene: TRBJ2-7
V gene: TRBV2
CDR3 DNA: TGTGCCGCCTCAACAGGGGGCCCCTACGAGCAGTACTTC
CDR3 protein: CAASTGGPYEQYF

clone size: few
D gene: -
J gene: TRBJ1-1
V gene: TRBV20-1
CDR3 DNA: TGCAGTGCTAGACAGGGATTCGCTGAAGCTTTCTTT
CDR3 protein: CSARQGFAEAFF

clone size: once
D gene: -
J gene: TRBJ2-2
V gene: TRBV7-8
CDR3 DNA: TGTGCCAGCAGTCCGACCCAGGGGTCGGGGACCGTGGAGCTGTTTTTT
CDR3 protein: CASSPTQGSGTVELFF

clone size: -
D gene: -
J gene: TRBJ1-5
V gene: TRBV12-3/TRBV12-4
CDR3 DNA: TGTGCCAGCAGTACAGGGCTCGGGCAGCCCCAGCATTTT
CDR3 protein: CASSTGLGQPQHF

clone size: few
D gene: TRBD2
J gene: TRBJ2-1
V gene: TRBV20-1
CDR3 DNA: TGCAGTGCTAGAAGGCGGGAGGGGCTCAATGAGCAGTTCTTC
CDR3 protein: CSARRREGLNEQFF

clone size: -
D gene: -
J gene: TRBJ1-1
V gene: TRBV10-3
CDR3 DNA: TGTGCCATCAGTGACCGACCGGGACTGGGCGGCACTGAAGCTTTCTTT
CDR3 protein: CAISDRPGLGGTEAFF

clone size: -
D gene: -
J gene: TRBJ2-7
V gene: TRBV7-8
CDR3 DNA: TGTGCCAGCAGCCCGCAGCGCGAGCAGTACTTC
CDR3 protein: CASSPQREQYF

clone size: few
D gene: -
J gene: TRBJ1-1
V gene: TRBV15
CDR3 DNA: TGTGCCACCAGCCCTGGGGGGTCTGAAGCTTTCTTT
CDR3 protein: CATSPGGSEAFF

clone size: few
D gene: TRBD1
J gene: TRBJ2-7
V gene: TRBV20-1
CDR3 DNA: TGCAGTGCTAGAGACCCGGGACAGGGGAACTACGAGCAGTACTTC
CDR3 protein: CSARDPGQGNYEQYF

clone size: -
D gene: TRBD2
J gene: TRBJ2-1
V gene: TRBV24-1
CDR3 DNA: TGTGCCACCAGTTCGACGAGGGAGGGCCCGAATGAGCAGTTCTTC
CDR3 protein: CATSSTREGPNEQFF

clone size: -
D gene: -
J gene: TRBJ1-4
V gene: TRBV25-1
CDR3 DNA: TGTGCCAGCAGTGACAGACAGTCCGCCCGAACTAATGAAAAACTGTTTTTT
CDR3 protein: CASSDRQSARTNEKLFF

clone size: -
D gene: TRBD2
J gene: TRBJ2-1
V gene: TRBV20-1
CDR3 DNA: TGCAGTGCTAGGCACAAGGGACTAGCGTTAGATGAGCAGTTCTTC
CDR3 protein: CSARHKGLALDEQFF

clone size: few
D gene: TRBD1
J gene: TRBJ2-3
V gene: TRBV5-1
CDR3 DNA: TGCGCCAGCAGCCAAGGACAGGGGGCCGGCACAGATACGCAGTATTTT
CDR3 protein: CASSQGQGAGTDTQYF

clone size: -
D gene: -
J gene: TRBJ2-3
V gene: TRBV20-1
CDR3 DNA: TGCAGTGCTCAGGACACCTACACAGATACGCAGTATTTT
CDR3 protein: CSAQDTYTDTQYF

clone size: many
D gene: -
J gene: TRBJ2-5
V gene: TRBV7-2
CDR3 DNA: TGTGCCAGCGAGAGGGTCTCGAAGACCCAGTACTTC
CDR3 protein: CASERVSKTQYF

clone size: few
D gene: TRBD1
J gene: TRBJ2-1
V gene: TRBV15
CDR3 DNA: TGTGCCACCAGCACATCCGGGACAGGGGTTAATGAGCAGTTCTTC
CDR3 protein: CATSTSGTGVNEQFF

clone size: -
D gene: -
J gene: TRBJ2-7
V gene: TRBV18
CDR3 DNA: TGTGCCAGCTCACAAGACACTTTAGGCTCCTACGAGCAGTACTTC
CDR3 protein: CASSQDTLGSYEQYF

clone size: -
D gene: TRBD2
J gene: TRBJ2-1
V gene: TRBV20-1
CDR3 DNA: TGCAGTGCTAAGACTAGCGGGAAGGTCGGGGAGCAGTTCTTC
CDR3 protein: CSAKTSGKVGEQFF

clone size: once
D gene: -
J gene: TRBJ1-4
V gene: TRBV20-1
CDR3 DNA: TGCAGTGCTAGGCCTACAGGCCTGGGCCATAATGAAAAACTGTTTTTT
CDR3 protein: CSARPTGLGHNEKLFF

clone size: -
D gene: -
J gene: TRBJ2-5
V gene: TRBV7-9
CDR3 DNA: TGTGCCAGCAGCCCCCCGACGGGAAGACCAGAAGAGACCCAGTACTTC
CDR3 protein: CASSPPTGRPEETQYF

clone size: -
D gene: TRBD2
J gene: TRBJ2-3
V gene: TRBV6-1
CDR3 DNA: TGTGCCAGCAGTGATCCGGGACTAGCGGGAGGAGGTACAGATACGCAGTATTTT
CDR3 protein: CASSDPGLAGGGTDTQYF

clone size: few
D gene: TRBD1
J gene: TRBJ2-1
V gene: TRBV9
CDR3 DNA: TGTGCCAGCAGCGTAGCCACCAGTCTCGGGACAGGGATCTACAATGAGCAGTTCTTC
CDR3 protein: CASSVATSLGTGIYNEQFF

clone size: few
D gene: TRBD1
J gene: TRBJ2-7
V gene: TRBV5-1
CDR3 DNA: TGCGCCAGCAGCTTGGAACAGGGGGCGAAGAACGAGCAGTACTTC
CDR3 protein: CASSLEQGAKNEQYF

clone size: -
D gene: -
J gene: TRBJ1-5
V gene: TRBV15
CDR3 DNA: TGTGCCACCAGCAGAGGTTCAGGCCCAAATCAGCCCCAGCATTTT
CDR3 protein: CATSRGSGPNQPQHF

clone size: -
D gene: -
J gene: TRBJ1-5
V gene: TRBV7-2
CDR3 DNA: TGTGCCAGCAGCACCGACACTCAAAGCAATCAGCCCCAGCATTTT
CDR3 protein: CASSTDTQSNQPQHF

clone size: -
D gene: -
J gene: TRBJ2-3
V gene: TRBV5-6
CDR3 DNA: TGTGCCAGCAGCTTGGGCCCGATAAACACAGATACGCAGTATTTT
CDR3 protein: CASSLGPINTDTQYF

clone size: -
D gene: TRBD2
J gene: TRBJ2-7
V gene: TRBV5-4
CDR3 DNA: TGTGCCAGCAGCTTGGAGGCCGGGAGGGCCCTCTACGAGCAGTACTTC
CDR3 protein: CASSLEAGRALYEQYF

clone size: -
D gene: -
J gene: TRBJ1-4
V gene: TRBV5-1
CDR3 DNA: TGCGCCAGCAGTGCGACAGCAATAAATGAAAAACTGTTTTTT
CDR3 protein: CASSATAINEKLFF

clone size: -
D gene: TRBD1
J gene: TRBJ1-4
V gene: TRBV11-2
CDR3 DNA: TGTGCCAGCAGCTTAGAAATGTCAGGGGGCACGATAGTAACTAATGAAAAACTGTTTTTT
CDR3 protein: CASSLEMSGGTIVTNEKLFF

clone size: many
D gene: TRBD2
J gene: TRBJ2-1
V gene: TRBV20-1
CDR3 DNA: TGCAGTGCTAGAGATCGCCTAGCGGGAGGTCGTCGGGTGAGTGAGCAGTTCTTC
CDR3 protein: CSARDRLAGGRRVSEQFF

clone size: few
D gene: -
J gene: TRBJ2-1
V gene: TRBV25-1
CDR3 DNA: TGTGCCAGCAGTGAAAGGACAAGCTACAATGAGCAGTTCTTC
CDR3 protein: CASSERTSYNEQFF

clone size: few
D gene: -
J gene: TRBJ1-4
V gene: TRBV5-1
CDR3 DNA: TGCGCCAGCAGCTTAGAGGATAATGAAAAACTGTTTTTT
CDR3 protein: CASSLEDNEKLFF

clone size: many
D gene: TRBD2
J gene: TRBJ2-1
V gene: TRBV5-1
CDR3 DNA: TGCGCCAGCAGCTTGGGTCATAGCGGGAGGTTCTACAATGAGCAGTTCTTC
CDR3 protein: CASSLGHSGRFYNEQFF